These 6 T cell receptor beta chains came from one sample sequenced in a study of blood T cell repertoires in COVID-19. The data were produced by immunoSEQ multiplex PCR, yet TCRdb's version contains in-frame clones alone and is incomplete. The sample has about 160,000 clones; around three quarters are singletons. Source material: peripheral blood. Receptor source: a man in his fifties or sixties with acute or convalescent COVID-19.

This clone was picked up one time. This CDR3 reads CASSQGLTGGDEAFF. For the CDR3, the DNA is TGTGCCAGCAGCCAAGGGTTGACAGGGGGAGATGAAGCTTTCTTT. V gene TRBV3-1 (or the pseudogene TRBV3-2) combines with J gene TRBJ1-1; 9 bases are shared with TRBD1. This CDR3 has 15 residues. Germline V CDR1 and CDR2: LGHDT, YNNKEL (reference sequence). The J segment lost 7 bases and the V segment lost 1 base, leaving 7 bases of the junction unmatched.

CDR3 protein: CASSPRRLYNEQFF. The DNA of the CDR3 is TGTGCCAGCAGCCCGAGGAGACTCTACAATGAGCAGTTCTTC. The chain is built from TRBV11-3 and TRBJ2-1; D is uncertain. This CDR3 comprises 14 residues. V was cut by 5 bases and J by 3 bases, with 11 bases left in between. The germline gives CDR1 SGHNT, CDR2 YENEEA.

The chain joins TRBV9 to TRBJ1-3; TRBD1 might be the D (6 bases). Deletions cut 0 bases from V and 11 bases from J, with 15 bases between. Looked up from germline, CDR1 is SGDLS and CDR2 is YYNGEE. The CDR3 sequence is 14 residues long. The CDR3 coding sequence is TGTGCCAGCAGCGTAGAAGGGGGTGGCAGCCCCATATATTTT. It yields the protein CASSVEGGGSPIYF.

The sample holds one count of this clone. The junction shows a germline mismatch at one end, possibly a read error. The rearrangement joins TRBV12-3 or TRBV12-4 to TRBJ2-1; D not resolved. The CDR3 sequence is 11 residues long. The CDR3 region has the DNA TGTGCCAGCAGTCCCGGATTGCCGGAGATCTTC. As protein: CASSPGLPEIF.

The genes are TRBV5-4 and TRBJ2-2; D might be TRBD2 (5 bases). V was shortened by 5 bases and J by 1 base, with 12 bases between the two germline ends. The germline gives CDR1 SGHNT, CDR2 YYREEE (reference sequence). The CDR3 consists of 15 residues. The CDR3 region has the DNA TGTGCCAGCAGTCGGACTTTCTTGAACACCGGGGAGCTGTTTTTT. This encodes CASSRTFLNTGELFF.

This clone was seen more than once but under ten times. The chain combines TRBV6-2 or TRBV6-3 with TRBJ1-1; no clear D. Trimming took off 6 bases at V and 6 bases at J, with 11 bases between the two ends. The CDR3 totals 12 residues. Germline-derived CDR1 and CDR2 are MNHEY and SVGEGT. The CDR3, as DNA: TGTGCCAGCAGCTTTTATTTCGCTGAAGCTTTCTTT. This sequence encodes CASSFYFAEAFF.